This is a list of T cell receptor beta chains from one sample in a study of T-cell reconstitution after alpha-beta-depleted transplantation in children. TCRdb re-called the PCR reads with MiXCR, one entry per CDR3 protein. This sample has a few hundred thousand distinct CDR3 sequences, with 15% to 20% found just once. The sample here was PBMCs, mostly from graft donor cells, taken 360 days after TCRalphabeta/CD19-depleted stem cell transplant. All receptors derive from a boy younger than two who had a stem cell transplant for Wiskott-Aldrich syndrome, so the T cells may come from the graft donor. Each CDR3 is given with its conserved first and last residue. D genes are given only for firm matches. Rows give clone size only sometimes, using once, few, many, or a class for an expanded clone.

-	TRBJ2-3	TRBV5-1	-	TGCGCCAGCAGCTTACTGGACAGTACAGATACGCAGTATTTT	CASSLLDSTDTQYF
-	TRBJ2-5	TRBV4-3	-	TGCGCCAGCAGCCAAGATCAGGCCCCAGGGAGGGAGACCCAGTACTTC	CASSQDQAPGRETQYF
-	TRBJ2-2	TRBV4-1	-	TGCGCCAGCAGCCAAGGGAGGGAAGACACCGGGGAGCTGTTTTTT	CASSQGREDTGELFF
-	TRBJ2-3	TRBV27	many	TGTGCCAGCAGTTTATCCGGTGATACGCAGTATTTT	CASSLSGDTQYF
-	TRBJ2-3	TRBV4-3	few	TGCGCCAGCAGCCAGGAGGGTGAAGCGCAGTATTTT	CASSQEGEAQYF
-	TRBJ1-4	TRBV5-1	few	TGCGCCAGCAGTACAGGAGTTCTGGCTACTAATGAAAAACTGTTTTTT	CASSTGVLATNEKLFF
-	TRBJ2-7	TRBV29-1	many	TGCAGCGTTGTTGTGGTAGGCAAATACGAGCAGTACTTC	CSVVVVGKYEQYF
-	TRBJ2-3	TRBV13	-	TGTGCCAGCAGCGACCCCGGGAGAACTAATCCAGATACGCAGTATTTT	CASSDPGRTNPDTQYF
TRBD1	TRBJ1-6	TRBV12-3/TRBV12-4	-	TGTGCCAGCACCGTTGACAGGGGAATAGGTTCACCCCTCCACTTT	CASTVDRGIGSPLHF
TRBD1	TRBJ2-1	TRBV10-3	-	TGTGCCACCAGTGGTAGGTCCGGGACAGGCAGATCAAGCTCCTACAATGAGCAGTTCTTC	CATSGRSGTGRSSSYNEQFF
-	TRBJ2-7	TRBV6-5	few	TGTGCCAGCAGTTATAGGCCTCTAGGATCCTCCCGCTTTTACGAGCAGTACTTC	CASSYRPLGSSRFYEQYF
-	TRBJ2-6	TRBV11-1	-	TGTGCCAGCAGCTTAGTTCTCCAACTTCTAGTCTCTGGGGCCAACGTCCTGACTTTC	CASSLVLQLLVSGANVLTF
TRBD2	TRBJ2-7	TRBV4-1	-	TGCGCCAGCAGCCTAGAGGAACTAGCGACCTACGAGCAGTACTTC	CASSLEELATYEQYF
TRBD2	TRBJ2-3	TRBV6-2/TRBV6-3	-	TGTGCCAGCAGCAACGGACTAGCGTTGTCAGATACGCAGTATTTT	CASSNGLALSDTQYF
-	TRBJ1-2	TRBV5-6	few	TGTGCCAGCAGCATCGGGACGGTCTATGGCTACACCTTC	CASSIGTVYGYTF
-	TRBJ2-3	TRBV7-9	few	TGTGCCAGCAGCCCCTGGACCTACACAGATACGCAGTATTTT	CASSPWTYTDTQYF
TRBD2	TRBJ2-3	TRBV12-3/TRBV12-4	-	TGTGCCAGCAGCACTAGCGGGAGAAAGGGTGGCATAGATACGCAGTATTTT	CASSTSGRKGGIDTQYF
-	TRBJ1-1	TRBV20-1	many	TGCAGTGCATTGCTAGGGAGGGACACTGAAGCTTTCTTT	CSALLGRDTEAFF
-	TRBJ2-7	TRBV4-2	-	TGTGCCAGCAGCCAAGATCGCGGGGTACCCTACGAGCAGTACTTC	CASSQDRGVPYEQYF
TRBD2	TRBJ2-1	TRBV5-1	-	TGCGCCAGCAGCTTATGGACTAGCGGGGGGAGATACAATGAGCAGTTCTTC	CASSLWTSGGRYNEQFF
-	TRBJ1-1	TRBV27	few	TGTGCCAGCAGCCGAAACCAGGCCAACACTGAAGCTTTCTTT	CASSRNQANTEAFF
-	TRBJ2-1	TRBV7-7	few	TGTGCCAGCAGCTTAGGGGACGGACTAATCAATGAGCAGTTCTTC	CASSLGDGLINEQFF
TRBD1	TRBJ1-1	TRBV3-1	-	TGTGCCAGCAGCCATTCGGGACAGGGGTGGACTGAAGCTTTCTTT	CASSHSGQGWTEAFF
-	TRBJ1-5	TRBV4-1	few	TGCGCCAGCAGCGAAGACAGTTTTAATCAGCCCCAGCATTTT	CASSEDSFNQPQHF
-	TRBJ2-5	TRBV20-1	few	TGCAGTGCTAGGCGAGAGGAGACCCAGTACTTC	CSARREETQYF
TRBD1	TRBJ2-7	TRBV6-5	few	TGTGCCAGCATTAGGGGGACAGGGAGCTACGAGCAGTACTTC	CASIRGTGSYEQYF
-	TRBJ2-6	TRBV30	few	TGTGCCTGGAGGTCCTCTGGGGCCAACGTCCTGACTTTC	CAWRSSGANVLTF
-	TRBJ2-5	TRBV20-1	-	TGCAGTGCTCCATGGTTGCAAGAGACCCAGTACTTC	CSAPWLQETQYF
TRBD1	TRBJ2-7	TRBV29-1	many	TGCAGCGTTGAAGATGGACAGGGGATCTACGAGCAGTACTTC	CSVEDGQGIYEQYF
TRBD2	TRBJ2-1	TRBV6-4	-	TGTGCCAGCAGTCTCAGCGGGGGCCTCTACAATGAGCAGTTCTTC	CASSLSGGLYNEQFF
-	TRBJ2-7	TRBV5-5	few	TGTGCCAGCAGCTTGGGACGTATTACCTACGAGCAGTACTTC	CASSLGRITYEQYF
TRBD1	TRBJ2-7	TRBV10-3	-	TGTGCCATCAGTGACAGGGGGCCCTACGAGCAGTACTTC	CAISDRGPYEQYF